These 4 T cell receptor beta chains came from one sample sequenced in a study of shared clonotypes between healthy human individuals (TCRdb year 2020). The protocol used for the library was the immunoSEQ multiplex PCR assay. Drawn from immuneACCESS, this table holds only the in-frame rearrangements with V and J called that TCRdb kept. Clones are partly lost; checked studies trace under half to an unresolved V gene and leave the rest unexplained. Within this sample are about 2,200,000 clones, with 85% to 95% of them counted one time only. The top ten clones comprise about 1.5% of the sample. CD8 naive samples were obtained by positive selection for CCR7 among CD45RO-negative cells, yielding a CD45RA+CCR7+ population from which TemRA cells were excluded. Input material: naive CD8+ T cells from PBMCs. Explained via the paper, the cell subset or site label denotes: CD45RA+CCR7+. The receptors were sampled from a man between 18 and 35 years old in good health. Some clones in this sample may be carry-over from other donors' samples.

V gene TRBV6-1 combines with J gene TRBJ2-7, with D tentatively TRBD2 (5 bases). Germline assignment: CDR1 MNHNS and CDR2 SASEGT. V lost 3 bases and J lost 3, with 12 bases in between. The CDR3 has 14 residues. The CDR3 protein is CASSDPAERYEQYF. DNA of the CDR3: TGTGCCAGCAGTGATCCAGCGGAACGCTACGAGCAGTACTTC.

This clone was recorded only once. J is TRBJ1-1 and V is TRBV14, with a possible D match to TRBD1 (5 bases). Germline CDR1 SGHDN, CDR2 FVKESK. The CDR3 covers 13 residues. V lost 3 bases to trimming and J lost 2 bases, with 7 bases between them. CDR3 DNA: TGTGCCAGCAGCCACAGGGTTAACACTGAAGCTTTCTTT. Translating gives CASSHRVNTEAFF.

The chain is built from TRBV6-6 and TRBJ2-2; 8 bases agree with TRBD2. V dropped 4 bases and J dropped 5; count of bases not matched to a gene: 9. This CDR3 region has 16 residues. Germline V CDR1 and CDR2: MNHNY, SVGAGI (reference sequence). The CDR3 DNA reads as TGTGCCAGCAGTTCCCCGGGGGGGAGAGGAACCGGGGAGCTGTTTTTT. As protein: CASSSPGGRGTGELFF.

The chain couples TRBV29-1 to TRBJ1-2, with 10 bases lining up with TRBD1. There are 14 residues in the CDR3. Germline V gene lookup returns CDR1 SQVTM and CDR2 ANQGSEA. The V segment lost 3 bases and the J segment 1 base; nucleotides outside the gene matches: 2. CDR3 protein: CSVERTGGNYGYTF. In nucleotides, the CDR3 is TGCAGCGTTGAGAGGACAGGGGGTAACTATGGCTACACCTTC. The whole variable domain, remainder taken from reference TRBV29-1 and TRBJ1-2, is SAVISQKPSRDICQRGTSLTIQCQVDSQVTMMFWYRQQPGQSLTLIATANQGSEATYESGFVIDKFPISRPNLTFSTLTVSNMSPEDSSIYLCSVERTGGNYGYTFGSGTRLTVV.